This T cell receptor beta chain was sequenced during a study of identical twins. Carrying unique molecular identifiers, the cDNA also gained a universal primer site through template switching. TCRdb reanalysed the 5' RACE reads using MiXCR and keeps one entry per CDR3 protein. The data hold approximately 530,000 distinct CDR3 sequences, with 20% to 25% observed a single time. General study results and limits: Reduced insertions were recorded for abundant cord blood beta clonotypes, with no such pattern in memory repertoires. Without tracking the same donors, conclusions rested on cross-sectional statistical analysis.

V gave up 0 bases and J gave up 6 bases, with 9 bases separating them. There are 14 residues in the CDR3. The germline CDR1 and CDR2 sequences are MNHEY and SVGAGI. Notes on this clonotype: The antigen is undetermined.

These same data were also listed under a study on yellow fever vaccine responses in identical twins. That publication notes: Vaccine T cell responses of twins reportedly seemed partly convergent and partly personalized.

This receptor was identified in a woman aged 18-35 years in good health. The chain carries TRBV6-5 and TRBJ2-1; D possibly corresponds to TRBD1 (5 bases). Specimen: CD4+ T cells sorted from blood. In DNA form, the CDR3 reads TGTGCCAGCAGTTACTCCCCGACAGCCAATGAGCAGTTCTTC. The encoded protein is CASSYSPTANEQFF.